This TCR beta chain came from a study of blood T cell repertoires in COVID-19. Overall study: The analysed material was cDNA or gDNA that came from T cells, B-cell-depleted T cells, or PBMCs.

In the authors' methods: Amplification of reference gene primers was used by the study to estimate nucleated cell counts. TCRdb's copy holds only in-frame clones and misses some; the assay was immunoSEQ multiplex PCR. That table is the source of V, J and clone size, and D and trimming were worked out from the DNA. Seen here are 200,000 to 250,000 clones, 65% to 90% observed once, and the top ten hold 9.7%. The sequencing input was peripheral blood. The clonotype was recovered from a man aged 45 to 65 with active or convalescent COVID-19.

CDR3 nucleotides: TGTGCCAGCACTCTTCCGGGACAGGTTTACGGTGAGCAGTTCTTC. This sequence encodes CASTLPGQVYGEQFF. V and J are TRBV7-9 and TRBJ2-1, with 8 bases aligning to TRBD1. With 7 bases clipped from V and 9 bases from J, the junction kept 14 bases outside the gene matches. CDR3 length: 15 amino acids. Germline CDR1 and CDR2: SEHNR and FQNEAQ (reference sequence). Full variable domain (rest looked up from reference TRBV7-9 and TRBJ2-1): DTGVSQNPRHKITKRGQNVTFRCDPISEHNRLYWYRQTLGQGPEFLTYFQNEAQLEKSRLLSDRFSAERPKGSFSTLEIQRTEQGDSAMYLCASTLPGQVYGEQFFGPGTRLTVL.